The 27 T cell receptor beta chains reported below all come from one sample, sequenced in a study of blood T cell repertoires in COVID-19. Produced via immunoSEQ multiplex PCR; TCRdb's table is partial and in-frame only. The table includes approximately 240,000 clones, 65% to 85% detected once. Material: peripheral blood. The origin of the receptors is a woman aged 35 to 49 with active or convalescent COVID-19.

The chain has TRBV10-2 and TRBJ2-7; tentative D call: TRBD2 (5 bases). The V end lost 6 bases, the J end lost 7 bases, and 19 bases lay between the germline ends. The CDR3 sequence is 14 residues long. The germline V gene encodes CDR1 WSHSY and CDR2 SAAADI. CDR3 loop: CASRADPEPGEQYV. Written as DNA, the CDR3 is TGCGCCAGCAGAGCGGACCCGGAACCAGGAGAGCAGTACGTC.

CDR3 residues: CASSSLSGNTIYF. In DNA form, the CDR3 reads TGTGCCAGCAGCTCTCTATCTGGAAACACCATATATTTT. The chain carries TRBV28 and TRBJ1-3; D unclear. The CDR3 runs to 13 residues. Germline CDR1 is MDHEN and CDR2 is SYDVKM. V was cut by 6 bases and J by 1 base, with 7 bases left in between.

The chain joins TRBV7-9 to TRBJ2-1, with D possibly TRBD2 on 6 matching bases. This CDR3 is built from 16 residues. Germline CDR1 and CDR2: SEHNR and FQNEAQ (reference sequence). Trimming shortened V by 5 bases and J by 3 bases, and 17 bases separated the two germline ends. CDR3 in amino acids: CASSLGGGVGYNEQFF. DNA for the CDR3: TGTGCCAGCAGCCTAGGAGGAGGGGTAGGCTACAATGAGCAGTTCTTC. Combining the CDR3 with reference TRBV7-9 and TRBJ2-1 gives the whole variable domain DTGVSQNPRHKITKRGQNVTFRCDPISEHNRLYWYRQTLGQGPEFLTYFQNEAQLEKSRLLSDRFSAERPKGSFSTLEIQRTEQGDSAMYLCASSLGGGVGYNEQFFGPGTRLTVL.

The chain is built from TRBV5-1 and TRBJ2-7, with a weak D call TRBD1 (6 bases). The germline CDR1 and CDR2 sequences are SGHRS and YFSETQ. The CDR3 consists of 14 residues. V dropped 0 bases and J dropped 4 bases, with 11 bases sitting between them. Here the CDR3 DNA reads TGCGCCAGCAGCTTGGCCTCAGGACAGTACGAGCAGTACTTC. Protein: CASSLASGQYEQYF.

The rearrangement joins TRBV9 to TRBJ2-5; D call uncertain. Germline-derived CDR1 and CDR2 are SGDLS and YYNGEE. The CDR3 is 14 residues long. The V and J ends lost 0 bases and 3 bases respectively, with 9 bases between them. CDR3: CASSVGPTKETQYF. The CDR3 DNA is TGTGCCAGCAGCGTAGGCCCTACCAAAGAGACCCAGTACTTC. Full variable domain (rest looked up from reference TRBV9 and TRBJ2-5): DSGVTQTPKHLITATGQRVTLRCSPRSGDLSVYWYQQSLDQGLQFLIQYYNGEERAKGNILERFSAQQFPDLHSELNLSSLELGDSALYFCASSVGPTKETQYFGPGTRLLVL.

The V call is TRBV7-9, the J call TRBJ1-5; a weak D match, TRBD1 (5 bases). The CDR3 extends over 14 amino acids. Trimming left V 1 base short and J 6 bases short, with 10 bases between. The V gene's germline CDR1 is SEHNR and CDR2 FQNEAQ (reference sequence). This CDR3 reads CASSLGGEPQPQHF. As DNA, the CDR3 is TGTGCCAGCAGCTTAGGGGGCGAGCCTCAGCCCCAGCATTTT. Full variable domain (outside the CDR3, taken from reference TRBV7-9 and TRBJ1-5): DTGVSQNPRHKITKRGQNVTFRCDPISEHNRLYWYRQTLGQGPEFLTYFQNEAQLEKSRLLSDRFSAERPKGSFSTLEIQRTEQGDSAMYLCASSLGGEPQPQHFGDGTRLSIL.

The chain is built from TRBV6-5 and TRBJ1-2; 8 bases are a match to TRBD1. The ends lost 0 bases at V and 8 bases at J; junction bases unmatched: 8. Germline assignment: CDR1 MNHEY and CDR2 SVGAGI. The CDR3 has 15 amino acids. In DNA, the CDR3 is TGTGCCAGCAGTTACTCGATGGCAGGGACAGGAGGCTACACCTTC. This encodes CASSYSMAGTGGYTF.

CDR3 sequence (DNA): TGTGCCAGCAGCCCTGACAGGGTTTCCCTTCCAGATACGCAGTATTTT. This sequence encodes CASSPDRVSLPDTQYF. The V and J genes are TRBV9 and TRBJ2-3, with 7 positions matching TRBD1. This CDR3 comprises 16 residues. V trimming: 4 bases; J trimming: 4 bases; junction bases outside the gene matches: 12. The V gene's germline CDR1 is SGDLS and CDR2 YYNGEE.

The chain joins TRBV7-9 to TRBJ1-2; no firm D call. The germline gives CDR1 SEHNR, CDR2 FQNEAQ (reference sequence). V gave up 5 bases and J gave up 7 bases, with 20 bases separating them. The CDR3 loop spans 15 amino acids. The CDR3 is CASSPDSTSPSGYTF. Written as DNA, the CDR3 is TGTGCCAGCAGCCCGGACTCAACCTCCCCCAGTGGCTACACCTTC.

CDR3 bases: TGTGCCAGCTCACCTTTCACAGGGTCCACCGGGGAGCTGTTTTTT. Residues: CASSPFTGSTGELFF. The J gene is TRBJ2-2, the V gene TRBV18; a possible D gene is TRBD1 (6 bases). This CDR3 has 15 amino acids. Trimming pared 3 bases from V and 4 bases from J, leaving 12 bases between. Germline CDR1 KGHSH, CDR2 LQKENI.

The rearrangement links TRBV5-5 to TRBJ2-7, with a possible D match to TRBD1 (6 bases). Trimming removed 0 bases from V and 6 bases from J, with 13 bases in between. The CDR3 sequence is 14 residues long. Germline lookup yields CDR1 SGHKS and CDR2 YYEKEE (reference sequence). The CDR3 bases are TGTGCCAGCAGCTTGGAACAGGGCCCTCTCGAGCAGTACGTC. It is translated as CASSLEQGPLEQYV.

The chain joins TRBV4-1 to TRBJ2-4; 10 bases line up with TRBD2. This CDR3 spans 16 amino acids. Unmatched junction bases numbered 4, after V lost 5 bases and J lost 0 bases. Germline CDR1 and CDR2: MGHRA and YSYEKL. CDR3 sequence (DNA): TGCGCCAGCAGCGCTAGCGGGGGCTCAGCCAAAAACATTCAGTACTTC. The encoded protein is CASSASGGSAKNIQYF.

CDR3 residues: CASSSITGDYGYTF. CDR3 DNA sequence: TGCGCCAGCAGCTCCATCACAGGGGACTATGGCTACACCTTC. The rearrangement joins TRBV5-1 to TRBJ1-2; TRBD1 agrees at 7 bases. V lost 3 bases and J lost 3; bases outside the gene matches: 5. Looked up from germline, CDR1 is SGHRS and CDR2 is YFSETQ. The CDR3 runs 14 residues.

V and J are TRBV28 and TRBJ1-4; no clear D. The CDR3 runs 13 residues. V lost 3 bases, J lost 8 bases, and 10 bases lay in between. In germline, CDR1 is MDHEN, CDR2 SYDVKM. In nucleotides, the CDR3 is TGTGCCAGCAGTTTTTCAGGTGGGGAAAAACTGTTTTTT. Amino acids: CASSFSGGEKLFF.

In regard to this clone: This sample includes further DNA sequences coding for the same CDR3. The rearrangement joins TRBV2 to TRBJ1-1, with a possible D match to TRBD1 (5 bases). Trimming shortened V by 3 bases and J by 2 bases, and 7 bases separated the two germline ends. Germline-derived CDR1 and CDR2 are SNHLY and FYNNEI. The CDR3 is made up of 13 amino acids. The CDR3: CASSERGNTEAFF. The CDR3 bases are TGTGCCAGCAGTGAGCGGGGCAACACTGAAGCTTTCTTT.

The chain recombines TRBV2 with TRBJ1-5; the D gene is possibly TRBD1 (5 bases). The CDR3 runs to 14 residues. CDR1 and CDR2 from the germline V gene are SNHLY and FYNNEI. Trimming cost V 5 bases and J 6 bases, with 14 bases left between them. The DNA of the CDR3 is TGTGCCAGCAGTCCGGGCCAGGGATTTCAGCCCCAGCATTTT. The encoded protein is CASSPGQGFQPQHF.

The CDR3 here is CASSPDSIRGTGFSGNTIYF. CDR3 nucleotides: TGTGCCAGCTCACCCGACAGCATCAGGGGGACTGGCTTCTCTGGAAACACCATATATTTT. The chain joins TRBV18 to TRBJ1-3, with 7 nucleotides matching TRBD1. This CDR3 comprises 20 residues. The V and J ends lost 3 bases and 0 bases, in that order; junction bases with no gene match: 17. Germline assignment: CDR1 KGHSH and CDR2 LQKENI.

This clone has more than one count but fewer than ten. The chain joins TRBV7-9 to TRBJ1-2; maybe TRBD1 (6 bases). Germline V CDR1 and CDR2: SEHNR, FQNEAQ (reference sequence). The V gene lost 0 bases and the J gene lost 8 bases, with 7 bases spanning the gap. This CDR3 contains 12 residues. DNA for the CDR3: TGTGCCAGCAGCTTAGCACAGGGCGGCTACACCTTC. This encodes CASSLAQGGYTF. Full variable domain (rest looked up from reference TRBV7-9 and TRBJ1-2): DTGVSQNPRHKITKRGQNVTFRCDPISEHNRLYWYRQTLGQGPEFLTYFQNEAQLEKSRLLSDRFSAERPKGSFSTLEIQRTEQGDSAMYLCASSLAQGGYTFGSGTRLTVV.

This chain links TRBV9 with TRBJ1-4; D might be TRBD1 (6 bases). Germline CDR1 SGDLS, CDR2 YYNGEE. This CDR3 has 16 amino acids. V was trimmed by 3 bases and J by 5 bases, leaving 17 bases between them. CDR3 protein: CASSANSGTSNEKLFF. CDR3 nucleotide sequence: TGTGCCAGCAGCGCCAACTCCGGGACATCGAATGAAAAACTGTTTTTT.

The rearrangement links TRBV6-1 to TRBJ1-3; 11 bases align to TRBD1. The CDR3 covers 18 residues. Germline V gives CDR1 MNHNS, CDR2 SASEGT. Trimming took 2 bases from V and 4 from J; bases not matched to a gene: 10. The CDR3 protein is CASSETGQGVKFGNTIYF. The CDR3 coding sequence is TGTGCCAGCAGTGAAACGGGACAGGGGGTAAAGTTCGGAAACACCATATATTTT.

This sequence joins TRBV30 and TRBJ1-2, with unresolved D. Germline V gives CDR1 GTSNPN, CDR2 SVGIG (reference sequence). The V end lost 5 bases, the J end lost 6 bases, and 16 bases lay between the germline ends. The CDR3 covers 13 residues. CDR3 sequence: CAWERVALNGYTF. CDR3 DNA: TGTGCCTGGGAACGTGTGGCTCTTAATGGCTACACCTTC.

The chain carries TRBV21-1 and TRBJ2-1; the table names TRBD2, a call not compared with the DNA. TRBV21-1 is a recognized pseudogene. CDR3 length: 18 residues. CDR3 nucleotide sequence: TGTGCCAGCAGCAAACCCCATTTTGGCAGCGAAAGTTACAATGAGCAGTTCTTC. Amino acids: CASSKPHFGSESYNEQFF.

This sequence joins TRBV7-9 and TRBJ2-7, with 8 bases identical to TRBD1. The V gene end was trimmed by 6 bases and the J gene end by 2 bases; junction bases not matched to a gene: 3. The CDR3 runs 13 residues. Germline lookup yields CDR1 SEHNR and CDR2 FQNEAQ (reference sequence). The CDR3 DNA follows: TGTGCCAGCAGACAGGGACAGGCCTACGAGCAGTACTTC. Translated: CASRQGQAYEQYF.

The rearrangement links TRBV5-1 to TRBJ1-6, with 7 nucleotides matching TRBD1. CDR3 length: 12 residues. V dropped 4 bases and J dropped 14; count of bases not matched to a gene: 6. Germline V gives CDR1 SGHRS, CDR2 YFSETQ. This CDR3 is CASSITGESLHF. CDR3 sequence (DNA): TGCGCCAGCAGCATCACAGGGGAGTCCCTCCACTTT.

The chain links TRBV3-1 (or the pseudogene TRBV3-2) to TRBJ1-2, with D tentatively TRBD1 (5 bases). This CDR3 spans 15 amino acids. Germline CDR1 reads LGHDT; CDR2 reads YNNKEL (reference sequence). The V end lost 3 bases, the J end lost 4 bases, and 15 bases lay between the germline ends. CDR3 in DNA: TGTGCCAGCAGCCACTCAGACAGACTTGGCTATGGCTACACCTTC. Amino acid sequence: CASSHSDRLGYGYTF.

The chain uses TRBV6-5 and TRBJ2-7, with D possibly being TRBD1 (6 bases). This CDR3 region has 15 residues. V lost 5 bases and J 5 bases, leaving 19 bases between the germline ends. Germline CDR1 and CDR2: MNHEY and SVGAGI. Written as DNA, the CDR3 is TGTGCCAGCAGTCGACCCCGCCGACAGGCCCACGAGCAGTACTTC. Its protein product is CASSRPRRQAHEQYF.

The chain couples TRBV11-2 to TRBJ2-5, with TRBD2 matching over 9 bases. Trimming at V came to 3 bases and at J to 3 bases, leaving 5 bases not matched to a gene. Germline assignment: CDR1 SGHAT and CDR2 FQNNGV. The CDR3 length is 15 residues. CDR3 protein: CASSFRAGGKETQYF. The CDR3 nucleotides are TGTGCCAGCAGCTTTAGGGCGGGGGGGAAAGAGACCCAGTACTTC. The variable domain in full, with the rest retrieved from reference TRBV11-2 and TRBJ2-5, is EAGVAQSPRYKIIEKRQSVAFWCNPISGHATLYWYQQILGQGPKLLIQFQNNGVVDDSQLPKDRFSAERLKGVDSTLKIQPAKLEDSAVYLCASSFRAGGKETQYFGPGTRLLVL.